The 21 T cell receptor beta chains presented below share a single source sample, sequenced in a study of somatic mutations in cytotoxic T cells in rheumatoid arthritis. The table came from immunoSEQ multiplex PCR; TCRdb's copy has only in-frame clones and leaves some out. The sample yields about 16,000 clones, about four fifths seen once. The sequenced sample was CD8+ T cells sorted from blood. The receptors were sampled from a woman aged 50 to 60 with rheumatoid arthritis.

This chain links TRBV25-1 with TRBJ2-5; the D gene is possibly TRBD1 (6 bases). The V end lost 2 bases, the J end lost 9 bases, and 10 bases lay between the germline ends. The CDR3 is 12 amino acids. CDR1 and CDR2 from the germline V gene are MGHDK and SYGVNS. The CDR3 spells CASSEETGAQYF. CDR3 sequence (DNA): TGTGCCAGCAGTGAAGAGACAGGAGCCCAGTACTTC. Supplemented by reference TRBV25-1 and TRBJ2-5, the full variable domain reads EADIYQTPRYLVIGTGKKITLECSQTMGHDKMYWYQQDPGMELHLIHYSYGVNSTEKGDLSSESTVSRIRTEHFPLTLESARPSHTSQYLCASSEETGAQYFGPGTRLLVL.

This clone appeared a single time. The chain links TRBV6-5 to TRBJ1-2; tentatively, D is TRBD1 (6 bases). Trimming left V 2 bases short and J 6 bases short, with 16 bases between. The CDR3 has 15 amino acids. Per the germline V gene, CDR1 is MNHEY and CDR2 is SVGAGI. CDR3 sequence: CASSYRGNSFDGYTF. Here the CDR3 DNA reads TGTGCCAGCAGTTACAGGGGGAACTCCTTCGATGGCTACACCTTC.

This clone was picked up one time. This sequence joins TRBV27 and TRBJ2-1; 9 bases map to TRBD2. Germline CDR1 MNHEY, CDR2 SMNVEV (reference sequence). The CDR3 extends over 16 amino acids. V trimming: 5 bases; J trimming: 4 bases; junction bases outside the gene matches: 9. CDR3 sequence (DNA): TGTGCCAGCAGTCCCGCCGGGACTAGCAGATACAATGAGCAGTTCTTC. Its protein product is CASSPAGTSRYNEQFF.

In this sample, this clone turned up once. The chain is built from TRBV5-1 and TRBJ1-1; 9 positions agree with TRBD1. This CDR3 region has 15 residues. V lost 5 bases and J lost 5; bases outside the gene matches: 10. The germline V gene encodes CDR1 SGHRS and CDR2 YFSETQ. The CDR3 DNA is TGCGCCAGCAGACGCGGCGACAGGGGGGGTACTGAAGCTTTCTTT. It yields the protein CASRRGDRGGTEAFF.

The rearrangement uses TRBV14 and TRBJ2-1, with TRBD2 identical over 9 bases. The CDR3 loop spans 14 amino acids. CDR1 SGHDN and CDR2 FVKESK come from the germline V gene. With V trimmed by 2 bases and J by 7 bases, 3 bases remained unmatched. CDR3 loop: CASSQSGGPNEQFF. CDR3 nucleotides: TGTGCCAGCAGCCAAAGCGGGGGGCCGAATGAGCAGTTCTTC.

This chain links TRBV13 with TRBJ2-1, with 7 positions matching TRBD1. CDR3 length: 14 amino acids. The germline gives CDR1 PRHDT, CDR2 FYEKMQ (reference sequence). V dropped 5 bases and J dropped 4; count of bases not matched to a gene: 5. The CDR3 bases are TGTGCCAGCAGCACGGGACAGAATTACAATGAGCAGTTCTTC. It is translated as CASSTGQNYNEQFF.

The V call is TRBV27, the J call TRBJ2-7; the D is unclear. Trimming removed 4 bases at V and 0 bases at J, with 4 bases between. Looked up from germline, CDR1 is MNHEY and CDR2 is SMNVEV (reference sequence). This CDR3 is 12 amino acids long. The chain's CDR3 is CASSSSSYEQYF. For the CDR3, the DNA is TGTGCCAGCAGTTCCTCCTCCTACGAGCAGTACTTC.

As DNA, the CDR3 is TGTGCCAGCAGCGACTACGGGCAGAGCACTGAAGCTTTCTTT. Translating gives CASSDYGQSTEAFF. V gene TRBV7-6 combines with J gene TRBJ1-1; D is uncertain. The ends were cut back, 5 bases at V and 4 bases at J, with 14 bases in the middle. The germline V gene encodes CDR1 SGHVS and CDR2 FNYEAQ. The CDR3 is 14 residues long.

This chain uses TRBV7-9 with TRBJ2-7, with a possible D match to TRBD2 (5 bases). Trimming took 5 bases from V and 1 from J, leaving 9 bases between them. The CDR3 is 13 amino acids. The V gene's germline CDR1 is SEHNR and CDR2 FQNEAQ (reference sequence). The CDR3: CASSRGGSYEQYF. The DNA for the CDR3 is TGTGCCAGCAGCCGGGGTGGGTCCTACGAGCAGTACTTC.

This clone came up a few times. This chain links TRBV9 with TRBJ2-2; D possibly corresponds to TRBD2 (5 bases). Per germline, CDR1 SGDLS and CDR2 YYNGEE. Trimming removed 5 bases from V and 6 bases from J, with 17 bases in between. This CDR3 comprises 15 residues. The CDR3 DNA sequence: TGTGCCAGCAGTGATACTAGGGTAGGGCCCGGGGAGCTGTTTTTT. Encoded protein: CASSDTRVGPGELFF. Full variable domain (outside the CDR3, taken from reference TRBV9 and TRBJ2-2): DSGVTQTPKHLITATGQRVTLRCSPRSGDLSVYWYQQSLDQGLQFLIQYYNGEERAKGNILERFSAQQFPDLHSELNLSSLELGDSALYFCASSDTRVGPGELFFGEGSRLTVL.

This chain connects TRBV5-5 to TRBJ1-3; D is possibly TRBD1 (5 bases). The CDR3 spans 15 residues. CDR1 and CDR2 (germline): SGHKS, YYEKEE (reference sequence). V dropped 2 bases and J dropped 0 bases, with 9 bases sitting between them. This CDR3 reads CASSLYGTSGNTIYF. CDR3 sequence (DNA): TGTGCCAGCAGCTTATACGGGACCTCTGGAAACACCATATATTTT. Filled out from reference TRBV5-5 and TRBJ1-3, the complete variable domain reads DAGVTQSPTHLIKTRGQQVTLRCSPISGHKSVSWYQQVLGQGPQFIFQYYEKEERGRGNFPDRFSARQFPNYSSELNVNALLLGDSALYLCASSLYGTSGNTIYFGEGSWLTVV.

The chain couples TRBV13 to TRBJ2-7, with D unclear. V was pared by 5 bases and J by 6 bases, with 17 bases between. The CDR3 is 14 amino acids. Germline V lookup: CDR1 PRHDT, CDR2 FYEKMQ (reference sequence). The CDR3 region is CASSTHLRGGEQYF. CDR3 sequence (DNA): TGTGCCAGCAGCACCCACCTCCGTGGTGGCGAGCAGTACTTC. The variable domain in full, completed from reference TRBV13 and TRBJ2-7, reads AAGVIQSPRHLIKEKRETATLKCYPIPRHDTVYWYQQGPGQDPQFLISFYEKMQSDKGSIPDRFSAQQFSDYHSELNMSSLELGDSALYFCASSTHLRGGEQYFGPGTRLTVT.

The chain employs TRBV11-2 and TRBJ2-4; D is tentatively TRBD1 or TRBD2 (5 bases each). CDR3 length: 17 residues. Germline CDR1 is SGHAT and CDR2 is FQNNGV. V shed 2 bases and J shed 0 bases, with 14 bases lying between them. CDR3 loop: CASSLFSRELAKNIQYF. The CDR3 coding sequence is TGTGCCAGCAGCTTATTTTCCAGGGAGCTAGCCAAAAACATTCAGTACTTC.

This clone was seen a single time. The genes are TRBV2 and TRBJ1-2; perhaps TRBD1 as D (6 bases). From germline, CDR1 is SNHLY and CDR2 FYNNEI. V was pared by 3 bases and J by 3 bases, with 14 bases between. There are 15 residues in the CDR3. In DNA, the CDR3 is TGTGCCAGCAGTGATCTCCGGGACACAGACTATGGCTACACCTTC. Its protein is CASSDLRDTDYGYTF.

The sample holds one count of this clone. V gene TRBV28 combines with J gene TRBJ1-2; 8 positions match TRBD1. This CDR3 region has 14 residues. Germline assignment: CDR1 MDHEN and CDR2 SYDVKM. Trimming at V came to 3 bases and at J to 6 bases, leaving 6 bases not matched to a gene. In nucleotides, the CDR3 is TGTGCCAGCAGTTTTCAGGGGGCAGATAATGGCTACACCTTC. It is translated as CASSFQGADNGYTF.

The chain joins TRBV28 to TRBJ1-4; possible D gene TRBD1, 5 bases. There are 15 residues in the CDR3. V was trimmed by 1 base and J by 6 bases, leaving 12 bases between them. Germline CDR1 is MDHEN and CDR2 is SYDVKM. Here the CDR3 reads CASSLYPRGDEKLFF. The CDR3 DNA sequence: TGTGCCAGCAGTTTATACCCTCGGGGGGATGAAAAACTGTTTTTT.

This clone was detected only once. V usage is TRBV6-1 and J usage is TRBJ1-5; TRBD1 matches at 8 bases. Germline V CDR1 and CDR2: MNHNS, SASEGT. Germline trimming cut 3 bases from V and 2 bases from J; bases unmatched to any gene: 0. The CDR3 sequence is 14 residues long. The CDR3 region is CASSEDRGNQPQHF. For the CDR3, the DNA is TGTGCCAGCAGTGAGGACAGGGGCAATCAGCCCCAGCATTTT.

The chain combines TRBV7-9 with TRBJ2-1; the D is unclear. This CDR3 is 12 amino acids long. Germline CDR1 reads SEHNR; CDR2 reads FQNEAQ (reference sequence). The ends were cut back, 2 bases at V and 6 bases at J, with 5 bases in the middle. CDR3 region: CASSLSSNEQFF. CDR3 nucleotide sequence: TGTGCCAGCAGCTTATCGTCCAATGAGCAGTTCTTC. Filled out from reference TRBV7-9 and TRBJ2-1, the complete variable domain reads DTGVSQNPRHKITKRGQNVTFRCDPISEHNRLYWYRQTLGQGPEFLTYFQNEAQLEKSRLLSDRFSAERPKGSFSTLEIQRTEQGDSAMYLCASSLSSNEQFFGPGTRLTVL.

This chain joins TRBV7-9 and TRBJ2-1; 16 nucleotides agree with TRBD2. The CDR3 consists of 18 residues. Per the germline V gene, CDR1 is SEHNR and CDR2 is FQNEAQ (reference sequence). The ends lost 5 bases at V and 1 base at J; junction bases unmatched: 5. The CDR3 DNA is TGTGCCAGCAGCCCTGGGACTAGCGGGGGGGCATCCTACAATGAGCAGTTCTTC. This gives the protein CASSPGTSGGASYNEQFF.

This chain connects TRBV7-9 to TRBJ1-2; D is possibly TRBD1 (5 bases). This CDR3 region has 14 residues. Trimming pared 5 bases from V and 4 bases from J, leaving 14 bases between. Germline V gives CDR1 SEHNR, CDR2 FQNEAQ (reference sequence). CDR3 protein: CASSLSGAVYGYTF. CDR3 sequence (DNA): TGTGCCAGCAGCCTGTCTGGGGCCGTCTATGGCTACACCTTC.

The CDR3 loop is CASSVGLLQGAYEQYF. CDR3 in DNA: TGTGCCAGCAGCGTAGGGCTTCTACAGGGAGCCTACGAGCAGTACTTC. The chain uses TRBV9 and TRBJ2-7; D possibly corresponds to TRBD1 (6 bases). The ends were cut back, 0 bases at V and 2 bases at J, with 15 bases in the middle. The CDR3 sequence is 16 residues long. CDR1 SGDLS and CDR2 YYNGEE come from the germline V gene.